The 29 T cell receptor beta chains below all came from one sample that was sequenced in a study of T cell responses to AZD1222 COVID-19 vaccine. Clones were read by immunoSEQ multiplex PCR, and TCRdb kept only the in-frame ones, dropping some. The sample holds about 130,000 clones; about 87% are singletons and the top ten take 1.9%. Sequencing used peripheral blood, obtained on day 0 of AZD1222 vaccination. Source of these receptors: an adult in good health.

The V and J genes are TRBV19 and TRBJ1-3; 10 bases are shared with TRBD1. The CDR3 spans 15 residues. J gave up 4 bases and V 4 bases, and 4 bases lay outside the gene matches. Germline CDR1 LNHDA, CDR2 SQIVND (reference sequence). This CDR3 reads CASSTGQGGGNTIYF. The CDR3 DNA is TGTGCCAGTAGTACTGGACAGGGGGGCGGAAACACCATATATTTT.

The genes are TRBV7-2 and TRBJ1-5; possible D gene TRBD1, 5 bases. The V and J ends lost 1 base and 3 bases respectively, with 7 bases between them. CDR3 length: 14 residues. CDR1 is SGHTA, CDR2 FQGNSA, per germline. CDR3 bases: TGTGCCAGCAGCTTAGGACAGATCAATCAGCCCCAGCATTTT. It is translated as CASSLGQINQPQHF.

This sequence joins TRBV28 and TRBJ2-7, with D possibly TRBD2 on 5 matching bases. V dropped 4 bases and J dropped 5 bases, with 12 bases sitting between them. Germline V gene data show CDR1 as MDHEN and CDR2 as SYDVKM. This CDR3 spans 13 amino acids. CDR3 sequence (DNA): TGTGCCAGCAGTTCAGGCTTCGGGGACGAGCAGTACTTC. It yields the protein CASSSGFGDEQYF.

Turning to this clone: The junction departs from germline at one end; a sequencing error may be responsible. The DNA for the CDR3 is TGTGCCAGCAGCGAAGAACAGGGGAGGCTCTTT. It translates to CASSEEQGRLF. The rearrangement joins TRBV6-1 to TRBJ1-1; 7 bases are shared with TRBD1. Per the germline V gene, CDR1 is MNHNS and CDR2 is SASEGT. The CDR3 totals 11 residues.

V and J are TRBV10-2 and TRBJ1-4; 8 bases agree with TRBD1. The CDR3 has 15 residues. V shed 4 bases and J 3 bases; nucleotides not matched to a gene: 4. From germline, CDR1 is WSHSY and CDR2 SAAADI. This CDR3 reads CASSVGQGPNEKLFF. As DNA, the CDR3 is TGCGCCAGCAGTGTCGGACAGGGACCTAATGAAAAACTGTTTTTT.

The chain uses TRBV11-1 and TRBJ1-5; D gene ambiguous. The V end was cut by 5 bases, the J end by 5 bases, with 13 bases between. The CDR3 runs to 14 residues. CDR1 and CDR2 from the germline V gene are SGHAT and FQDESV (reference sequence). The CDR3 DNA sequence: TGTGCCAGCAGCCCCCCAGTCGTCCATCAGCCCCAGCATTTT. This sequence encodes CASSPPVVHQPQHF. Variable domain in full (rest from reference TRBV11-1 and TRBJ1-5): EAEVAQSPRYKITEKSQAVAFWCDPISGHATLYWYRQILGQGPELLVQFQDESVVDDSQLPKDRFSAERLKGVDSTLKIQPAELGDSAMYLCASSPPVVHQPQHFGDGTRLSIL.

The genes are TRBV29-1 and TRBJ2-2; D gene uncertain. The germline V gene has CDR1 SQVTM and CDR2 ANQGSEA. V was pared by 8 bases and J by 3 bases, with 10 bases between. There are 12 residues in the CDR3. In DNA form, the CDR3 reads TGCAGCCTACGGCAGGACACCGGGGAGCTGTTTTTT. Translation: CSLRQDTGELFF.

This clone was counted between two and nine times. CDR3 nucleotide sequence: TGTGCCACCACAGATGACAGGGGGAGCCTTCTTAACTATGGCTACACCTTC. This encodes CATTDDRGSLLNYGYTF. The V and J genes are TRBV15 and TRBJ1-2; 9 nucleotides agree with TRBD1. The ends lost 7 bases at V and 1 base at J; junction bases unmatched: 13. The CDR3 extends over 17 amino acids. CDR1 is LNHNV and CDR2 is YYDKDF in the germline V gene (reference sequence).

V gene TRBV12-3 or TRBV12-4 combines with J gene TRBJ1-2; tentative D call: TRBD1 (5 bases). This CDR3 spans 13 amino acids. Trimming removed 7 bases at V and 2 bases at J, with 11 bases between. CDR3 in DNA: TGTGCCAGCAATCCGACAGTAAACTATGGCTACACCTTC. This codes for CASNPTVNYGYTF.

V usage is TRBV5-5 and J usage is TRBJ1-2; D unresolved. V lost 0 bases, J lost 0 bases, and 12 bases lay in between. Per the germline V gene, CDR1 is SGHKS and CDR2 is YYEKEE (reference sequence). This CDR3 is 16 amino acids long. The CDR3 DNA is TGTGCCAGCAGCTTGGAGGTTGCCGGCGCTAACTATGGCTACACCTTC. Its translation is CASSLEVAGANYGYTF.

In its sample, this clone was seen once. This sequence joins TRBV29-1 and TRBJ2-3; 15 bases are shared with TRBD2. Germline trimming cut 4 bases from V and 6 bases from J; bases unmatched to any gene: 5. The length of the CDR3 is 15 residues. From germline, CDR1 is SQVTM and CDR2 ANQGSEA. The CDR3 loop reads CSVAGLAGGTDTQYF. The CDR3 region has the DNA TGCAGCGTTGCGGGACTAGCGGGGGGTACGGATACGCAGTATTTT.

V and J are TRBV30 and TRBJ2-7; D is uncertain. Germline CDR1 is GTSNPN and CDR2 is SVGIG (reference sequence). The CDR3 covers 14 residues. V lost 1 base and J lost 6, with 16 bases in between. CDR3: CAWSGGYPISEQYF. The CDR3 nucleotides read TGTGCCTGGAGTGGGGGATACCCAATCTCCGAGCAGTACTTC.

V and J are TRBV6-5 and TRBJ1-5; unclear D gene. In germline, CDR1 is MNHEY, CDR2 SVGAGI. Trimming removed 7 bases from V and 7 bases from J, with 14 bases in between. CDR3 length: 13 residues. The CDR3 loop is CASTGRIRQPQHF. DNA of the CDR3: TGTGCCAGCACTGGACGGATCAGACAGCCCCAGCATTTT.

This chain links TRBV28 with TRBJ1-3; weak D call: TRBD1 (5 bases). This CDR3 region has 15 residues. The germline gives CDR1 MDHEN, CDR2 SYDVKM. The V gene lost 5 bases and the J gene lost 3 bases, with 14 bases spanning the gap. The DNA of the CDR3 is TGTGCCAGCAGTAAAGGGGAGATTGGTGGAAACACCATATATTTT. This gives the protein CASSKGEIGGNTIYF.

CDR3 nucleotides: TGCGCCAGCAGCCCAGGGACCCCTTTGTTTCTATACACCTTC. Amino acid sequence: CASSPGTPLFLYTF. The genes are TRBV5-1 and TRBJ1-2; the D gene is possibly TRBD1 (5 bases). CDR1 and CDR2 (germline): SGHRS, YFSETQ. V dropped 4 bases and J dropped 11 bases, with 21 bases sitting between them. The CDR3 consists of 14 residues.

The rearrangement links TRBV28 to TRBJ1-5; D is unclear. Trimming removed 3 bases from V and 0 bases from J, with 15 bases in between. This CDR3 has 17 amino acids. CDR1 and CDR2 from the germline V gene are MDHEN and SYDVKM. The CDR3 DNA is TGTGCCAGCAGTTTCGAGTTTCCGCCCGATAGCAATCAGCCCCAGCATTTT. Its translation: CASSFEFPPDSNQPQHF.

This clone has only a few counts. The chain has TRBV18 and TRBJ1-5; no clear D. V was shortened by 2 bases and J by 6 bases, with 14 bases between the two germline ends. Germline loops: CDR1 KGHSH, CDR2 LQKENI. The CDR3 consists of 15 residues. The CDR3 sequence is CASSPGSPGTQPQHF. In DNA, the CDR3 is TGTGCCAGCTCACCAGGGAGCCCGGGAACTCAGCCCCAGCATTTT.

J is TRBJ1-2 and V is TRBV18; 10 nucleotides match TRBD1. The CDR3 sequence is 15 residues long. Germline lookup yields CDR1 KGHSH and CDR2 LQKENI. With 4 bases clipped from V and 6 bases from J, the junction kept 8 bases outside the gene matches. Written as DNA, the CDR3 is TGTGCCAGCTCACAGGACGGACAGGGGGAGGATGGCTACACCTTC. Encoded protein: CASSQDGQGEDGYTF.

This chain links TRBV6-5 with TRBJ2-2, with D uncertain. The germline CDR1 and CDR2 sequences are MNHEY and SVGAGI. Trimming pared 10 bases from V and 1 base from J, leaving 10 bases between. The CDR3 is made up of 13 amino acids. The CDR3, as DNA: TGTGCCACCCGAGGACGGAACACCGGGGAGCTGTTTTTT. This codes for CATRGRNTGELFF.

This clone has a single count. The V and J genes are TRBV7-9 and TRBJ1-1, with D possibly TRBD1 on 6 matching bases. Germline CDR1 SEHNR, CDR2 FQNEAQ (reference sequence). The CDR3 runs 12 residues. V gave up 3 bases and J gave up 8 bases, with 10 bases separating them. CDR3 protein: CASSFRGPEAFF. CDR3 coding DNA: TGTGCCAGCAGCTTCAGGGGCCCCGAAGCTTTCTTT.

The rearrangement uses TRBV24-1 and TRBJ1-1, with D maybe TRBD1 (6 bases). This CDR3 comprises 14 residues. From germline, CDR1 is KGHDR and CDR2 SFDVKD. With 4 bases removed from V and 8 bases from J, the gap between germline ends came to 16 bases. In DNA form, the CDR3 reads TGTGCCACCAGTGACCCCGGGTCGGGGGGCGAAGCTTTCTTT. Translation: CATSDPGSGGEAFF.

This chain uses TRBV5-1 with TRBJ2-3, with 7 bases matching TRBD1. Germline V gene sequence: CDR1 SGHRS, CDR2 YFSETQ. J was trimmed by 1 base and V by 7 bases; bases with no gene match: 9. The length of the CDR3 is 15 residues. The CDR3 loop is CASGPGTVGTDTQYF. CDR3 sequence (DNA): TGCGCCAGCGGACCTGGGACAGTTGGCACAGATACGCAGTATTTT.

For the CDR3, the DNA is TGTGCCAGCAGGCGCCAGACAGGGGGCCTAGAAAAACTGTTTTTT. Its translation is CASRRQTGGLEKLFF. This chain links TRBV6-5 with TRBJ1-4, with 10 bases fitting TRBD1. J was trimmed by 8 bases and V by 6 bases; bases with no gene match: 9. The V gene's germline CDR1 is MNHEY and CDR2 SVGAGI. The CDR3 sequence is 15 residues long.

Turning to this clone: Other DNA sequences within the sample encode an identical CDR3. The chain uses TRBV9 and TRBJ2-7; D ambiguous. Trimming shortened V by 0 bases and J by 1 base, and 11 bases separated the two germline ends. From germline, CDR1 is SGDLS and CDR2 YYNGEE. The CDR3 consists of 15 residues. The CDR3 nucleotides read TGTGCCAGCAGCGTAGCAGGCACCTCATCCTACGAGCAGTACTTC. Protein: CASSVAGTSSYEQYF.

The gene calls are TRBV5-1 and TRBJ1-3, with no clear D. V was clipped by 3 bases and J by 0 bases, with 10 bases between them. The CDR3 contains 15 residues. Germline CDR1 and CDR2: SGHRS and YFSETQ. CDR3 sequence reads: CASSWRASSGNTIYF. The CDR3 coding sequence is TGCGCCAGCAGCTGGCGGGCCAGCTCTGGAAACACCATATATTTT.

The chain is built from TRBV18 and TRBJ2-7; D assignment may be TRBD1 or TRBD2 (5 bases each). V was trimmed by 0 bases and J by 1 base, leaving 13 bases between them. The CDR3 sequence is 16 residues long. Per the germline V gene, CDR1 is KGHSH and CDR2 is LQKENI. CDR3 in amino acids: CASSPPRTGTSYEQYF. The CDR3 DNA reads as TGTGCCAGCTCACCACCCAGAACCGGGACGTCCTACGAGCAGTACTTC.

This chain uses TRBV19 with TRBJ1-5, with TRBD1 identical over 11 bases. The germline V gene encodes CDR1 LNHDA and CDR2 SQIVND (reference sequence). The CDR3 is 17 residues long. V lost 8 bases and J lost 0; bases outside the gene matches: 9. CDR3 nucleotides: TGTGCCAGTGTAACCGGGACAGGGGGTTATAGCAATCAGCCCCAGCATTTT. Translating it yields CASVTGTGGYSNQPQHF. Combining the CDR3 with reference TRBV19 and TRBJ1-5 gives the whole variable domain DGGITQSPKYLFRKEGQNVTLSCEQNLNHDAMYWYRQDPGQGLRLIYYSQIVNDFQKGDIAEGYSVSREKKESFPLTVTSAQKNPTAFYLCASVTGTGGYSNQPQHFGDGTRLSIL.

The chain employs TRBV28 and TRBJ1-1; 8 bases line up with TRBD1. With 6 bases clipped from V and 5 bases from J, the junction kept 14 bases outside the gene matches. The length of the CDR3 is 16 residues. Germline CDR1 is MDHEN and CDR2 is SYDVKM. CDR3 coding DNA: TGTGCCAGCAGCTCCTTGGCAGGGGGCACGGGGACTGAAGCTTTCTTT. This codes for CASSSLAGGTGTEAFF.

This rearrangement joins TRBV7-2 to TRBJ1-1; D not resolved. Trimming stripped 1 base from V and 1 base from J, with 10 bases between. CDR3 length: 15 amino acids. CDR1 and CDR2 from the germline V gene are SGHTA and FQGNSA. The CDR3 region is CASSLDSTENTEAFF. CDR3 DNA: TGTGCCAGCAGCTTAGACTCCACAGAGAACACTGAAGCTTTCTTT.